The 10 T cell receptor beta chains listed next were all sequenced from one sample in a study of T cell repertoires in cytomegalovirus infection. TCRdb fed the reads into MiXCR, producing one record per CDR3 protein. The top ten hold roughly 12% of the sample, which has some 900,000 distinct CDR3 sequences, 30% to 35% seen once. Their target antigens are unknown. The sequencing here drew on cultured CD8+ T cells from PBMCs, taken from culture after CMV antigen stimulation. Receptor source: a human donor in good health (CMV status not recorded). Some clones in this sample may be carry-over from other donors' samples.

With respect to this clonotype: A junction boundary mismatches the germline segment, possibly from a read error. V usage is TRBV7-6 and J usage is TRBJ2-6, with D tentatively TRBD1 or TRBD2 (5 bases each). Germline values: CDR1 SGHVS, CDR2 FNYEAQ. CDR3 length equals 18 residues. CDR3 residues: CASSLVVGDLSGVNVLTF. As DNA, the CDR3 is TGTGCCAGCAGCTTAGTCGTCGGGGACCTCTCTGGGGTCAACGTCCTGACTTTC. Full variable domain (missing parts from reference TRBV7-6 and TRBJ2-6): GAGVSQSPRYKVTKRGQDVALRCDPISGHVSLYWYRQALGQGPEFLTYFNYEAQQDKSGLPNDRFSAERPEGSISTLTIQRTEQRDSAMYRCASSLVVGDLSGVNVLTFGAGSRLTVL.

Many counts were recorded for this clonotype. The gene calls are TRBV7-6 and TRBJ1-1; possibly TRBD1 for D (5 bases). The CDR3 has 16 amino acids. Trimming stripped 5 bases from V and 1 base from J, with 17 bases between. CDR1 is SGHVS and CDR2 is FNYEAQ in the germline V gene. CDR3 sequence reads: CASSPGGRGANTEAFF. The CDR3 DNA is TGTGCCAGCAGCCCTGGAGGGAGAGGGGCGAACACTGAAGCTTTCTTT. Full variable domain (remainder filled in from reference TRBV7-6 and TRBJ1-1): GAGVSQSPRYKVTKRGQDVALRCDPISGHVSLYWYRQALGQGPEFLTYFNYEAQQDKSGLPNDRFSAERPEGSISTLTIQRTEQRDSAMYRCASSPGGRGANTEAFFGQGTRLTVV.

There are many counts of this clonotype. This chain joins TRBV7-8 and TRBJ1-4; D might be TRBD1 (6 bases). Between the trimmed V and J ends, which lost 5 bases and 4 bases, there was a span of 17 bases. This CDR3 spans 16 amino acids. Germline CDR1 is SGHVS and CDR2 is FQNEAQ. This chain's CDR3 is CASSTRGGLSNEKLFF. CDR3 sequence (DNA): TGTGCCAGCAGCACACGAGGGGGGCTCAGTAATGAAAAACTGTTTTTT.

This clonotype has at least ten counts. This chain's CDR3 is CASSPGQGLLYGYTF. The CDR3 DNA follows: TGTGCCAGCAGCCCCGGACAGGGTCTCCTCTATGGCTACACCTTC. The gene calls are TRBV7-2 and TRBJ1-2, with 8 nucleotides matching TRBD1. From germline, CDR1 is SGHTA and CDR2 FQGNSA. This CDR3 has 15 amino acids. V lost 5 bases and J lost 4; bases outside the gene matches: 9.

V is TRBV4-1 and J is TRBJ1-1; D is perhaps TRBD1 (5 bases). Per the germline V gene, CDR1 is MGHRA and CDR2 is YSYEKL. The CDR3 contains 16 residues. V lost 4 bases to trimming and J lost 1 base, with 16 bases between them. For the CDR3, the DNA is TGCGCCAGCAGCCTTTCCGGGCAGGGAGGGAACACTGAAGCTTTCTTT. This sequence encodes CASSLSGQGGNTEAFF.

The rearrangement uses TRBV20-1 and TRBJ1-5; D uncertain. The germline gives CDR1 DFQATT, CDR2 SNEGSKA (reference sequence). V lost 0 bases and J 4 bases, leaving 13 bases between the germline ends. The CDR3 runs 15 residues. CDR3 sequence: CSARDPHSQNQPQHF. As DNA, the CDR3 is TGCAGTGCTAGAGATCCGCACAGTCAAAATCAGCCCCAGCATTTT.

The chain recombines TRBV5-1 with TRBJ2-1; D might be TRBD1 (6 bases). CDR1 SGHRS and CDR2 YFSETQ come from the germline V gene. CDR3 length equals 14 residues. Trimming left V 3 bases short and J 8 bases short, with 15 bases between. Here the CDR3 DNA reads TGCGCCAGCAGCTCCAGGGGTATGGGTGATGAGCAGTTCTTC. Encoded protein: CASSSRGMGDEQFF.

This clonotype was counted between two and nine times. The chain links TRBV7-9 to TRBJ2-5, with 7 positions matching TRBD1. The trim removed 5 bases at V and 1 base at J, leaving 7 bases unmatched. The CDR3 extends over 15 amino acids. From germline, CDR1 is SEHNR and CDR2 FQNEAQ (reference sequence). The CDR3 loop reads CASSNRGSGQETQYF. The CDR3 DNA reads TGTGCCAGCAGCAACAGGGGTTCGGGCCAAGAGACCCAGTACTTC.

The V gene is TRBV24-1, the J gene TRBJ2-1; weak D call: TRBD1 (6 bases). V was shortened by 1 base and J by 2 bases, with 14 bases between the two germline ends. Germline lookup yields CDR1 KGHDR and CDR2 SFDVKD. The CDR3 is 17 amino acids. The CDR3 coding sequence is TGTGCCACCAGTGATTTAGGGCAGGGGTTGCCCTACAATGAGCAGTTCTTC. Translated, it gives CATSDLGQGLPYNEQFF.

This clonotype has only a few counts. The chain uses TRBV12-3 or TRBV12-4 and TRBJ2-2, with D perhaps given as TRBD1 or TRBD2 (6 bases each). Trimming shortened V by 2 bases and J by 3 bases, and 13 bases separated the two germline ends. The CDR3 extends over 16 amino acids. DNA of the CDR3: TGTGCCAGCAGTTTACCGGGGGCAGCCGACACCGGGGAGCTGTTTTTT. It codes for CASSLPGAADTGELFF.